Sequencing of this TCR beta chain was carried out in a study of cytomegalovirus exposure and HLA in healthy donors. Study findings and constraints: Later, an analysis found that TCR clusters from the first cohort tended to co-occur in the roughly 120 validation repertoires. The authors enumerated around 150 TCR beta chains as linked to cytomegalovirus.

A single count supports this clone. Its antigen is unknown. The germline V gene has CDR1 SGHDT and CDR2 YYEEEE. Trimming removed 4 bases from V and 4 bases from J, with 3 bases in between. CDR3 length: 11 residues. Profiling relied on immunoSEQ multiplex PCR, and the TCRdb table lists in-frame clones only, not all of them. Among under 200,000 clones listed, approximately 78% were seen once. This clonotype was obtained from a woman under 40 in good health and CMV-seronegative. Sequenced sample: PBMCs. The chain joins TRBV5-6 to TRBJ2-1; D is undetermined. The CDR3 spells CASSLYNEQFF. The CDR3 DNA reads as TGTGCCAGCAGCCTTTACAATGAGCAGTTCTTC.